This T cell receptor beta chain was retrieved from a study of cytomegalovirus exposure and HLA in healthy donors. Study as a whole: The study placed about 86% of its 398 genotyped donors in the Caucasian-associated ancestry cluster.

As regards this clone: The antigen remains undetermined.

At sampling all donors were nominally healthy, likely with unrecorded immune exposures. Both 60 Vbeta primers and 13 Jbeta primers went into the PCR. Profiling relied on immunoSEQ multiplex PCR, and the TCRdb table lists in-frame clones only, not all of them. The table shows roughly 230,000 clones, with approximately 78% occurring only once. This CDR3 contains 15 residues. General study points: When the data were analyzed later, several of the most significant clusters appeared to be linked to common viral pathogens. Earlier findings revealed that most TCR beta V segments proved productive either about 90% or about 30% of the time.

The TCR originated in a boy younger than 18 in good health and CMV-seronegative. This sequence joins TRBV21-1 and TRBJ2-3; the DNA was not used to check the table's D call, TRBD2. TRBV21-1 is a documented pseudogene. Sequencing was performed on PBMCs. CDR3 sequence reads: CASSKERSREGTQYF. CDR3 bases: TGTGCCAGCAGCAAAGAAAGGTCGAGGGAAGGCACGCAGTATTTT.